This T cell receptor (beta chain) was found in a study of identical twins. This clonotype appeared a few times. TCRdb ran MiXCR on the 5' RACE reads and lists one entry per CDR3 protein. Of 600,000 to 850,000 distinct CDR3 sequences listed, around a sixth are singletons. This CDR3 comprises 15 residues. V lost 1 base, J lost 3 bases, and 6 bases stayed unmatched. Germline V CDR1 and CDR2: SGHVS, FQNEAQ. The same data also went into a second study, on T cells expressing NK-cell markers. That source notes: Out of eight donors sequenced, seven tested HCMV-seropositive and the remaining one seronegative.

The J gene is TRBJ2-7, the V gene TRBV7-8; 7 bases match TRBD2. Sequencing used PBMCs. This clonotype originated in a woman aged 18-29 years in good health. The CDR3 region is CASSLGQAGSYEQYF. CDR3 bases: TGTGCCAGCAGCTTAGGTCAAGCGGGGAGCTACGAGCAGTACTTC.